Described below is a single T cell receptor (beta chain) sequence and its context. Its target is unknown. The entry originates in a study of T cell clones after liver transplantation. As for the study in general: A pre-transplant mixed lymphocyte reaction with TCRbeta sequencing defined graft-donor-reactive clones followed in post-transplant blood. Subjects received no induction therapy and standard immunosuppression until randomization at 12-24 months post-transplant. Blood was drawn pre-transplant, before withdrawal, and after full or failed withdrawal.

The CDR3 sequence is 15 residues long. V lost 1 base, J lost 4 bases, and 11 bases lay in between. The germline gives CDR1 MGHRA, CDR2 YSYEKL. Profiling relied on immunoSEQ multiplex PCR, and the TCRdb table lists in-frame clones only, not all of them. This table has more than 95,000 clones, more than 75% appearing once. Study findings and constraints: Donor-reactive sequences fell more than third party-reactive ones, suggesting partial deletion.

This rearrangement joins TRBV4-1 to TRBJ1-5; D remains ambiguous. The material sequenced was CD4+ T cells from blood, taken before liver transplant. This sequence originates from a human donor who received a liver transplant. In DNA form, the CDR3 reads TGCGCCAGCAGCCAAGGTCTACAGACAAATCAGCCCCAGCATTTT. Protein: CASSQGLQTNQPQHF.